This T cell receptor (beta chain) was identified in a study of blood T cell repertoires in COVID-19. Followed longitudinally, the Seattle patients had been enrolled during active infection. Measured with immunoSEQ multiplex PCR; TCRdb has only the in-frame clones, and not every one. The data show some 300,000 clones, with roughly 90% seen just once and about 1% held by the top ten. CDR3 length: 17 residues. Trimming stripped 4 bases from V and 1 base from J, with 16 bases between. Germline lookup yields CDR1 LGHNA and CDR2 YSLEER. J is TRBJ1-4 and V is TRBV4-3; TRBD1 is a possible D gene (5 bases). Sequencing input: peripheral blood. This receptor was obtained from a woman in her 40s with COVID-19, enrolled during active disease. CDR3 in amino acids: CASSPSLGQGTNEKLFF. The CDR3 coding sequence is TGCGCCAGCAGCCCCTCACTTGGGCAGGGAACTAATGAAAAACTGTTTTTT.